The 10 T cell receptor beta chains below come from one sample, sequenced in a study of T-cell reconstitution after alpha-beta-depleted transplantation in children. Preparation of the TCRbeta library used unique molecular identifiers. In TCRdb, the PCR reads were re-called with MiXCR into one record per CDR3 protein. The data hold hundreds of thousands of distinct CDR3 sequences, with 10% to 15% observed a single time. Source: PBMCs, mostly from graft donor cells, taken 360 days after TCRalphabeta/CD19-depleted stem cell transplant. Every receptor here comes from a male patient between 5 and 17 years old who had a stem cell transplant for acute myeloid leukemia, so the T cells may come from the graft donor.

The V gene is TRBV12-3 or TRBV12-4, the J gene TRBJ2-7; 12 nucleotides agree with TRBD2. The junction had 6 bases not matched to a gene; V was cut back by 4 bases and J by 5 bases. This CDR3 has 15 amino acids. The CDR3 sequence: CASSSLAGGPHEQYF. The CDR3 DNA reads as TGTGCCAGCAGTTCGCTAGCGGGAGGGCCCCACGAGCAGTACTTC.

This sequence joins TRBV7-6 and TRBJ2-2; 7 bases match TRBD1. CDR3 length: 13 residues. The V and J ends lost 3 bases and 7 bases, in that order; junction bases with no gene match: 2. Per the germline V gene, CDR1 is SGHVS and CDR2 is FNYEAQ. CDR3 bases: TGTGCCAGCAGCTTTTCAGGGGGCGGGGAGCTGTTTTTT. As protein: CASSFSGGGELFF.

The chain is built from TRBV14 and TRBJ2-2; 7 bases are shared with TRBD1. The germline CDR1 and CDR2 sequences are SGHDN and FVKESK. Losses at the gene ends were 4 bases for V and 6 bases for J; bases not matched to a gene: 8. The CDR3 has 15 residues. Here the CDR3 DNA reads TGTGCCAGCAGCCTACAGGGGCATGACGCCGGGGAGCTGTTTTTT. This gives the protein CASSLQGHDAGELFF. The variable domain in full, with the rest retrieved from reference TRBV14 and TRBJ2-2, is EAGVTQFPSHSVIEKGQTVTLRCDPISGHDNLYWYRRVMGKEIKFLLHFVKESKQDESGMPNNRFLAERTGGTYSTLKVQPAELEDSGVYFCASSLQGHDAGELFFGEGSRLTVL.

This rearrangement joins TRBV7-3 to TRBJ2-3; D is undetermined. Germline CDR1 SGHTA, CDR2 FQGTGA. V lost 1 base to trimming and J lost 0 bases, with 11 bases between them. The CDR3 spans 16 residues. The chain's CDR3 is CASSLIGDSSTDTQYF. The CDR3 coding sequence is TGTGCCAGCAGCTTAATTGGGGATTCTAGCACAGATACGCAGTATTTT.

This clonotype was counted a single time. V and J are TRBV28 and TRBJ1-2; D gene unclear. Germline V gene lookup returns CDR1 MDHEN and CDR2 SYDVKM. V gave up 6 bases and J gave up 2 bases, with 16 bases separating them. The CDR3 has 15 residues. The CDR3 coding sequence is TGTGCCAGCAGACCAGCTCTCGTGTTAAACTATGGCTACACCTTC. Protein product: CASRPALVLNYGYTF.

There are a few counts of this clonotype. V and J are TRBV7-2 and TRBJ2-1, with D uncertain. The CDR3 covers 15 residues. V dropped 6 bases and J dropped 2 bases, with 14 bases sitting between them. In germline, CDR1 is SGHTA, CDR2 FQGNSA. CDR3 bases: TGTGCCAGCAGTCCGGACCAGAACACCTACAATGAGCAGTTCTTC. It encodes CASSPDQNTYNEQFF.

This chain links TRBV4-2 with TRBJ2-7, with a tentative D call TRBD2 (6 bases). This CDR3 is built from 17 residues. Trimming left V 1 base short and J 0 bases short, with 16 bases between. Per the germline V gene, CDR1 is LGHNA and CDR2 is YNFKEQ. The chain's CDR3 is CASSQGPDYWSSYEQYF. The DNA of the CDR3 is TGTGCCAGCAGCCAAGGTCCGGACTACTGGAGCTCCTACGAGCAGTACTTC.

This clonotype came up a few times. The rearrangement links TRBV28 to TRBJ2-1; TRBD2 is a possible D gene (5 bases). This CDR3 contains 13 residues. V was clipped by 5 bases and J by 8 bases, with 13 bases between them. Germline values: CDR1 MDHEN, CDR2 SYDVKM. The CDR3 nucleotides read TGTGCCAGCAGTCTACTTTATAGCGATGAGCAGTTCTTC. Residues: CASSLLYSDEQFF. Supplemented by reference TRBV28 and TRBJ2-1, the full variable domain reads DVKVTQSSRYLVKRTGEKVFLECVQDMDHENMFWYRQDPGLGLRLIYFSYDVKMKEKGDIPEGYSVSREKKERFSLILESASTNQTSMYLCASSLLYSDEQFFGPGTRLTVL.

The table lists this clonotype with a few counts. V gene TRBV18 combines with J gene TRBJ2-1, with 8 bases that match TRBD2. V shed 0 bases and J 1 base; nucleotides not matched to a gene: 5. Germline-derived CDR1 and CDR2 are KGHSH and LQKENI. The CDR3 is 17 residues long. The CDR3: CASSPPRERESYNEQFF. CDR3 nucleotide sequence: TGTGCCAGCTCACCACCGCGGGAGCGGGAGTCCTACAATGAGCAGTTCTTC.

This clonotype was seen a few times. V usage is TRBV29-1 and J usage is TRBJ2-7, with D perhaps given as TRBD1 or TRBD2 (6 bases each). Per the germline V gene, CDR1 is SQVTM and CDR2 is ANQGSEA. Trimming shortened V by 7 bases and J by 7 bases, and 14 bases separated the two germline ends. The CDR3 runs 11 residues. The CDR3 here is CSGKQGGEQYF. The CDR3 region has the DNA TGCAGCGGGAAACAGGGAGGAGAGCAGTACTTC.